This TCR beta chain emerged from a study of T cell responses to AZD1222 COVID-19 vaccine. This CDR3 region has 16 residues. Germline CDR1 is MDHEN and CDR2 is SYDVKM. Germline trimming cut 7 bases from V and 8 bases from J; bases unmatched to any gene: 15. The assay was immunoSEQ multiplex PCR, and TCRdb's table has in-frame clones only and misses some. The table lists around 100,000 clones, about 86% of them singletons. Findings of the study overall: There were mostly white British donors and more females than males, and clonal diversity was possibly underestimated.

On this clone itself: Its antigen is not known.

The source was peripheral blood, collected on day 0 of AZD1222 vaccination. The rearrangement uses TRBV28 and TRBJ1-2; 11 nucleotides agree with TRBD1. The clonotype comes from an adult in good health. This CDR3 reads CASIASGTGGFSGYTF. In DNA, the CDR3 is TGTGCCAGCATCGCTTCCGGGACAGGGGGGTTTTCGGGCTACACCTTC.